The following is a T cell receptor beta chain sequence with its context. The target of this receptor is not known. Base qualities are missing; no much larger clone stands one base away. Using the deep immunoSEQ assay, multiplex PCR amplified TCR CDR3 regions from genomic DNA. Extracted genomic DNA from each cell subset was distributed evenly across all wells of several immunoSEQ 96-well plates, and each plate was treated as a replicate. Each replicate PCR for sorted subsets received roughly 0.2 ug genomic DNA, equal to 28,000 or so T cell genomes. Purified libraries were measured with a Qubit 3.0 fluorometer, size-checked on a Bioanalyzer 2100, and measured again with the KAPA Library Quantification kit. A separate single-read 150-cycle Illumina NextSeq 550 flow cell was used to sequence each immunoSEQ 96-well plate. Regarding the original processing steps: Because only junctional sequences without quality scores were contained in the immunoSEQ output, filtering matching that applied to full-length reads could not be performed. To assign V/J genes and CDR3, sequences were annotated against IMGT germline references using PyIR, a Python wrapper for IgBLAST v1.9. Reads were removed for weak V/J assignments (E-value above 1e-6), missing CDR3, stop codons, out-of-frame junctions, or ambiguous translated residues. V3J clonotypes were defined by identical inferred V gene, J gene, and CDR3 amino acid sequence. The percentage overlap between two repertoires was calculated by dividing the number of shared unique clonotypes by the size of the smaller repertoire. Richness of each repertoire was evaluated using RTK rarefaction, the Chao1 estimator, and Recon v2.1 estimates of unobserved clonotypes. OLGA was used to compute generation probabilities for all TCRbeta clonotypes that the gDNA method yielded from a handful of donors. TCRdb's version of the immuneACCESS table is confined to in-frame rearrangements and falls short of the full clone set. An unresolved V gene accounts for under half of the shortfall where checked; the remainder is of unknown origin. V and J calls and clone size are copied from that table; D and trimming were computed from the DNA. This sample holds more than 2 million clones; 85% to 95% were observed only once. The leading ten clones occupy 0.9% to 1.4% of the sample.

This sample is part of a study of shared clonotypes between healthy human individuals (dated by TCRdb to 2018 to 2020). Study-level background: The cohort comprised a couple of women and a few men aged 18 to 49 years. To increase sequencing depth and limit assay-specific biases, different laboratories used diverse techniques to prepare libraries and sequence TCR repertoires. To estimate repertoire size and how much clonotypes are shared between individuals, the study performed deep sequencing of blood TCR repertoires from roughly five healthy adults. Leukapheresis yielded between about 0.85 and 10 billion PBMCs per donor. For each donor, CD4 naive and CD4 memory were each given three plates, CD8 naive was given two plates, and CD8 memory was given one plate.

Relative to germline, V is missing 3 bases and J is missing 4 bases, with 8 bases of the junction outside any gene match. The CDR3 has 16 amino acids, counting the end cysteine and phenylalanine. Only the CDR3 region is kept as DNA, spanning 48 bases read in frame from base 1. CDR1 and CDR2, per the germline V gene (reference sequence), are LNHNV and YYDKDF. On the study overall, not on this receptor specifically: Clonotypes shared by all four sorted-subset donors showed higher generation probabilities than non-shared clonotypes. Approximately 4.8% of naive CD4, 3.5% of naive CD8, around 2.3% of memory CD4, and roughly 0.4% of memory CD8 clonotypes were shared across a handful of donors. Even with the large sequencing depth, rarefaction of the sorted-subset datasets indicated that sequencing was incomplete. Only blood was sampled, and tissue TCR repertoires likely differ from those in blood. Because the study included only a small number of donors, the genetic and exposure-history diversity represented was limited. Pairwise subsampling indicated that sequencing depth was expected to affect the degree of clonotype sharing among donors. Estimated clonotype richness was generally larger for naive than for memory subsets.

For the CD8 naive samples, CD45RO-negative cells were positively selected for CCR7, yielding a CD45RA+CCR7+ population from which TemRA cells were excluded. Healthy HIV-negative adults with no recently reported acute infections or vaccinations were included as donors. Only Caucasian adults living in Nashville, Tennessee, USA were represented among the donors. After blood collection by leukapheresis, PBMCs were isolated using Ficoll-Histopaque density gradient centrifugation and then cryopreserved in the vapor phase of liquid nitrogen. Purity and quantity of every magnetically sorted T cell population were checked by analytical flow cytometry. Genomic DNA was isolated from every sorted fraction and measured by UV absorbance on a Nanodrop 2000c.

The material sequenced was naive CD8+ T cells sorted from blood. In the paper's terms, the cell subset or site label means: CD45RA+CCR7+. The chain employs TRBV15 and TRBJ1-4, with 7 bases aligning to TRBD1. This receptor was obtained from a man aged 18 to 29 in good health. The DNA sequence is TGTGCCACCAGCAGGGAACAGGGGCTTGTTAATGAAAAACTGTTTTTT. Translated, this gives CATSREQGLVNEKLFF.